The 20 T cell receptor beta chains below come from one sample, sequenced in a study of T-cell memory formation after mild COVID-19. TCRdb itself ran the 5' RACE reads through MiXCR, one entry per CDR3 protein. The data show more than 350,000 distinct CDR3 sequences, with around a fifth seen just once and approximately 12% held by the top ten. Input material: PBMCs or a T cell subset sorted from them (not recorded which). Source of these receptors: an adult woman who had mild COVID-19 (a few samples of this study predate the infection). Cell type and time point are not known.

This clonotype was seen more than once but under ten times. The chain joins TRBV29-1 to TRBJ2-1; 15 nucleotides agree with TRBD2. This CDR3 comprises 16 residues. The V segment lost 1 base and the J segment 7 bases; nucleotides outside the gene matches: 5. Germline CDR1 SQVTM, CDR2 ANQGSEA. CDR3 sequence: CSVEGWTSGRANEQFF. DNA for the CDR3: TGCAGCGTTGAAGGCTGGACTAGCGGGAGGGCAAATGAGCAGTTCTTC.

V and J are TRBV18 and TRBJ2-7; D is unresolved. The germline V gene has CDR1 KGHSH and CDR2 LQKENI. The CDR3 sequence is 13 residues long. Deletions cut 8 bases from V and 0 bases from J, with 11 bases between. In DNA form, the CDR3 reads TGTGCCAGCAGCCCCCAAAGCTCCTACGAGCAGTACTTC. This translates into CASSPQSSYEQYF.

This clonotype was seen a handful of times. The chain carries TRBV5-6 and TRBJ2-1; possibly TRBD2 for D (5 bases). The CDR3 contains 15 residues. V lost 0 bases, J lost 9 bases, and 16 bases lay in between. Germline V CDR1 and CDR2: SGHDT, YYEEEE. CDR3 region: CASSLAIRGTGEQFF. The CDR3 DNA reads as TGTGCCAGCAGCTTGGCCATTCGGGGTACGGGTGAGCAGTTCTTC.

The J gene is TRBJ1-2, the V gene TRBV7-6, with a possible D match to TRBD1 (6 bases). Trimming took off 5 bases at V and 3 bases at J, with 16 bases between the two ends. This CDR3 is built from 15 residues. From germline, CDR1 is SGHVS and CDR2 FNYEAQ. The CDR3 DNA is TGTGCCAGCAGCCGCGAGGGGGGGCGTGACTATGGCTACACCTTC. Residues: CASSREGGRDYGYTF.

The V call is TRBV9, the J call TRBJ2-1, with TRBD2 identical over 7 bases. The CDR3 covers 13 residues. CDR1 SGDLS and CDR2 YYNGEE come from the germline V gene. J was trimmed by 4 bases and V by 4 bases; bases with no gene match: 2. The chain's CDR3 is CASSTSAYNEQFF. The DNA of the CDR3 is TGTGCCAGCAGCACTAGCGCGTACAATGAGCAGTTCTTC.

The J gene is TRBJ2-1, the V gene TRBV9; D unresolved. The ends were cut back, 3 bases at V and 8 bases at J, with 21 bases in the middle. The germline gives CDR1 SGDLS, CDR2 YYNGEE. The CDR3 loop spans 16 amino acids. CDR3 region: CASSARISLGNDEQFF. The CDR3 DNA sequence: TGTGCCAGCAGCGCCCGGATTTCTCTAGGTAACGATGAGCAGTTCTTC. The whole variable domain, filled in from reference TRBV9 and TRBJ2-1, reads DSGVTQTPKHLITATGQRVTLRCSPRSGDLSVYWYQQSLDQGLQFLIQYYNGEERAKGNILERFSAQQFPDLHSELNLSSLELGDSALYFCASSARISLGNDEQFFGPGTRLTVL.

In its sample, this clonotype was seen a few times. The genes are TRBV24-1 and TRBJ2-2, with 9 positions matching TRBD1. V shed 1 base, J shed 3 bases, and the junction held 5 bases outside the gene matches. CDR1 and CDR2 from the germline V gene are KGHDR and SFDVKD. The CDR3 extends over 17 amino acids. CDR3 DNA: TGTGCCACCAGTGATTTTCAAGGACAGGGGTACACCGGGGAGCTGTTTTTT. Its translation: CATSDFQGQGYTGELFF.

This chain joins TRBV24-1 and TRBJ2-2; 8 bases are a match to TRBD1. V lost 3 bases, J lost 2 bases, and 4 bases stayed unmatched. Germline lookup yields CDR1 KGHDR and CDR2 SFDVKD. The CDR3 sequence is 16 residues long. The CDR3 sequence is CATSDRTGSNTGELFF. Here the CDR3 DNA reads TGTGCCACCAGTGATCGGACAGGGAGTAACACCGGGGAGCTGTTTTTT.

CDR3 sequence: CASSLDRGAGYNEQFF. The CDR3 DNA follows: TGTGCCAGCAGCTTAGATAGGGGGGCAGGCTACAATGAGCAGTTCTTC. V gene TRBV11-2 combines with J gene TRBJ2-1, with D perhaps matching TRBD1 or TRBD2 (6 bases each). Germline CDR1 and CDR2: SGHAT and FQNNGV. The CDR3 length is 16 residues. The V and J ends lost 0 bases and 3 bases respectively, with 12 bases between them. Together with reference TRBV11-2 and TRBJ2-1, the CDR3 gives the full variable domain: EAGVAQSPRYKIIEKRQSVAFWCNPISGHATLYWYQQILGQGPKLLIQFQNNGVVDDSQLPKDRFSAERLKGVDSTLKIQPAKLEDSAVYLCASSLDRGAGYNEQFFGPGTRLTVL.

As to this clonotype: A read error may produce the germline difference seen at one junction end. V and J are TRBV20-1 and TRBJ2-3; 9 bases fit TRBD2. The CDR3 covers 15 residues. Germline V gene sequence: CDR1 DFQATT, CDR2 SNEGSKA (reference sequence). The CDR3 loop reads CSAPQYGTSIDTQYF. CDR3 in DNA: TGCAGTGCTCCCCAGTACGGGACTAGCATAGATACGCAGTATTTT.

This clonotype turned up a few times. The CDR3 is CASSLAGGSGYEQYF. CDR3 bases: TGTGCCAGCAGTTTAGCAGGCGGGAGTGGCTACGAGCAGTACTTC. This chain joins TRBV12-3 or TRBV12-4 and TRBJ2-7; 7 bases fit TRBD2. The V and J ends lost 0 bases and 3 bases, in that order; junction bases with no gene match: 5. The length of the CDR3 is 15 residues.

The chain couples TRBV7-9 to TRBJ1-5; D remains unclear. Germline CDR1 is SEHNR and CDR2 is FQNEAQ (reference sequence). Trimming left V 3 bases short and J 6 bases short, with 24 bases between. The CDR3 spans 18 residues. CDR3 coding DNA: TGTGCCAGCAGCTTGATGAGGCTTAGGCATAATGGCACTCAGCCCCAGCATTTT. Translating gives CASSLMRLRHNGTQPQHF. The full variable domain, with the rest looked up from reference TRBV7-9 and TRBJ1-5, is DTGVSQNPRHKITKRGQNVTFRCDPISEHNRLYWYRQTLGQGPEFLTYFQNEAQLEKSRLLSDRFSAERPKGSFSTLEIQRTEQGDSAMYLCASSLMRLRHNGTQPQHFGDGTRLSIL.

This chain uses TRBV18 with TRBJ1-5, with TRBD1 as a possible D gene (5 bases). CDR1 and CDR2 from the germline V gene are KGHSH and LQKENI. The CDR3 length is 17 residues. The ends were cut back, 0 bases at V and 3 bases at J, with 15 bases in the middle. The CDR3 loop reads CASSPPSGTGVNQPQHF. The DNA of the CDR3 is TGTGCCAGCTCACCACCCTCAGGGACGGGGGTCAATCAGCCCCAGCATTTT.

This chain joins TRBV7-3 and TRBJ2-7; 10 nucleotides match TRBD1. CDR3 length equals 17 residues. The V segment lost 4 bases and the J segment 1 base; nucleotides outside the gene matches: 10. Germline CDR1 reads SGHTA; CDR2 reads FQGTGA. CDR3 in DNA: TGTGCCAGCAGCTCCTCGACAGGGGGCGATTCTTCCTACGAGCAGTACTTC. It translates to CASSSSTGGDSSYEQYF. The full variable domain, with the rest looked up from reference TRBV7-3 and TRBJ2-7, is GAGVSQTPSNKVTEKGKYVELRCDPISGHTALYWYRQSLGQGPEFLIYFQGTGAADDSGLPNDRFFAVRPEGSVSTLKIQRTERGDSAVYLCASSSSTGGDSSYEQYFGPGTRLTVT.

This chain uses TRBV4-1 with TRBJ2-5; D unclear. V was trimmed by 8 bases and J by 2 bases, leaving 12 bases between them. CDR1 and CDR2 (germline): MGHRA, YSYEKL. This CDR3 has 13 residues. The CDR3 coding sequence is TGCGCCAGCTCCAACTACTTACAAGAGACCCAGTACTTC. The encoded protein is CASSNYLQETQYF.

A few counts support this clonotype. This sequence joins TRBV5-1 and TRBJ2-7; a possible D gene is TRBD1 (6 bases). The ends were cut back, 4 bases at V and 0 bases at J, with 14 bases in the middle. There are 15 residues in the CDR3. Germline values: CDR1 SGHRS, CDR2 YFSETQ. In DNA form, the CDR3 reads TGCGCCAGCAGCCAATTACAGGGAGCCTCCTACGAGCAGTACTTC. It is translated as CASSQLQGASYEQYF. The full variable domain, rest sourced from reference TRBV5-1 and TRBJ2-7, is KAGVTQTPRYLIKTRGQQVTLSCSPISGHRSVSWYQQTPGQGLQFLFEYFSETQRNKGNFPGRFSGRQFSNSRSEMNVSTLELGDSALYLCASSQLQGASYEQYFGPGTRLTVT.

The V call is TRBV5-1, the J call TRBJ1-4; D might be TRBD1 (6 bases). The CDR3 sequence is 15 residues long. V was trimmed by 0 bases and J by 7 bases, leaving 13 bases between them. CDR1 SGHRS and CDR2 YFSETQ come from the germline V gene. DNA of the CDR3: TGCGCCAGCAGCTTGGTCGGGGGGCAGGGTGAAAAACTGTTTTTT. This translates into CASSLVGGQGEKLFF.

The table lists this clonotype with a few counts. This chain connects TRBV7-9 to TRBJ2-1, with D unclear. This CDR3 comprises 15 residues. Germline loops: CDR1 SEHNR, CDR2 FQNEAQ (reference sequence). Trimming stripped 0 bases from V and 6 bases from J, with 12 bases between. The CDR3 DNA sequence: TGTGCCAGCAGCTTAGCCCTGGGTCAGTTCAATGAGCAGTTCTTC. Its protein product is CASSLALGQFNEQFF. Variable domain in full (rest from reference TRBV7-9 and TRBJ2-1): DTGVSQNPRHKITKRGQNVTFRCDPISEHNRLYWYRQTLGQGPEFLTYFQNEAQLEKSRLLSDRFSAERPKGSFSTLEIQRTEQGDSAMYLCASSLALGQFNEQFFGPGTRLTVL.

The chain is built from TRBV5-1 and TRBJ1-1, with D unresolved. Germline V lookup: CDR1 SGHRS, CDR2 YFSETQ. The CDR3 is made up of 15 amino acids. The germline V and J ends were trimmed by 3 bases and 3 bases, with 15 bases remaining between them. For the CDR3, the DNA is TGCGCCAGCAGCTCCGATGGAGGGATTTACACTGAAGCTTTCTTT. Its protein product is CASSSDGGIYTEAFF.

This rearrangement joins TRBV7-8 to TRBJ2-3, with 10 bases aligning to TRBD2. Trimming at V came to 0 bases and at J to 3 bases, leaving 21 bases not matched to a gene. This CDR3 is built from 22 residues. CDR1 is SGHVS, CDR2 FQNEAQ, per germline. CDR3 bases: TGTGCCAGCAGCTTAGCGGGGACAGGAAGGATTAGCGGGAGGCCCTTGACAGATACGCAGTATTTT. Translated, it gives CASSLAGTGRISGRPLTDTQYF.